The rows below give T cell receptor beta chains drawn from one sample of a study of T cells after yellow fever vaccination. TCRdb fed the 5' RACE reads into MiXCR, producing one record per CDR3 protein. The repertoire holds 150,000 to 200,000 distinct CDR3 sequences, with approximately 10% as singletons. Here the sequenced sample was CD8+ T cells sorted from PBMCs, taken 15 days after the yellow fever booster vaccination. These receptors all come from a man aged 18 to 29 who received the YFV17D yellow fever vaccine. Each CDR3 is given with its conserved first and last residue. The order of the fields is J gene, D gene, clone size, V gene, CDR3 DNA, CDR3 protein. D genes are given only for firm matches. Only part of the rows carry a size: once, few, many, or a class if the clone is expanded.

J: TRBJ2-1; D: TRBD2; size: NA; V: TRBV3-1; DNA: TGTGCCAGCAGGTTAGCGGGCCGGACCAACAATGAGCAGTTCTTC; CDR3: CASRLAGRTNNEQFF
J: TRBJ2-5; D: NA; size: few; V: TRBV27; DNA: TGTGCCAGCAGTTTCGGCAGGGGACAAGAGACCCAGTACTTC; CDR3: CASSFGRGQETQYF
J: TRBJ2-5; D: TRBD1; size: NA; V: TRBV7-6; DNA: TGTGCCAGCAGCTTATCCGACAGGGGAGAGACCCAGTACTTC; CDR3: CASSLSDRGETQYF
J: TRBJ2-2; D: NA; size: few; V: TRBV7-9; DNA: TGTGCCAGCAGCTCAATACGTGCAGGGGAGCTGTTTTTT; CDR3: CASSSIRAGELFF
J: TRBJ2-3; D: TRBD1; size: few; V: TRBV6-2/TRBV6-3; DNA: TGTGCCAGCAGATGGGACAGGGTCGCAGATACGCAGTATTTT; CDR3: CASRWDRVADTQYF
J: TRBJ1-1; D: TRBD1; size: few; V: TRBV6-5; DNA: TGTGCCAGCCGAAAGACCGGACAGGGATGGAACACTGAAGCTTTCTTT; CDR3: CASRKTGQGWNTEAFF
J: TRBJ1-1; D: NA; size: NA; V: TRBV27; DNA: TGTGCCAGCAGGCAGGGCCTCCCCACTGAAGCTTTCTTT; CDR3: CASRQGLPTEAFF
J: TRBJ2-4; D: TRBD2; size: many; V: TRBV7-9; DNA: TGTGCCAGCAGCTCGACAGATTCTAGCGGGGGGCCGGGAAACATTCAGTACTTC; CDR3: CASSSTDSSGGPGNIQYF
J: TRBJ1-2; D: NA; size: few; V: TRBV4-1; DNA: TGCGCCAGCAGCCAAGATCCGAGTAACTATGGCTACACCTTC; CDR3: CASSQDPSNYGYTF
J: TRBJ1-1; D: TRBD1; size: few; V: TRBV4-1; DNA: TGCGCCAGCAGCCAAGCCCGGGACAGGGCCGCTTTCTTT; CDR3: CASSQARDRAAFF
J: TRBJ2-1; D: NA; size: NA; V: TRBV7-6; DNA: TGTGCCAGCAGCTCAAGGGGGTTCAATGAGCAGTTCTTC; CDR3: CASSSRGFNEQFF
J: TRBJ2-3; D: NA; size: NA; V: TRBV4-1; DNA: TGCGCCAGCAGCCAAGATCCGGCGGCGGCTAGCACAGATACGCAGTATTTT; CDR3: CASSQDPAAASTDTQYF
J: TRBJ1-5; D: NA; size: few; V: TRBV12-3/TRBV12-4; DNA: TGTGCCAGCAGCGAGGCAGCGAATCAGCCCCAGCATTTT; CDR3: CASSEAANQPQHF
J: TRBJ2-3; D: NA; size: NA; V: TRBV27; DNA: TGTGCCAGCAGTTTGGGGGGGGCGCATACGCAGTATTTT; CDR3: CASSLGGAHTQYF
J: TRBJ2-5; D: NA; size: few; V: TRBV4-2; DNA: TGTGCCAGCAGCCGCGAGGTTGGGTCCGCGAAGGAGACCCAGTACTTC; CDR3: CASSREVGSAKETQYF
J: TRBJ1-1; D: NA; size: NA; V: TRBV29-1; DNA: TGCAGCGTCAAGAACGTGAACACTGAAGCTTTCTTT; CDR3: CSVKNVNTEAFF
J: TRBJ2-7; D: TRBD1; size: few; V: TRBV27; DNA: TGTGCCAGCAGGACCGGGACAGGGGGCGACGAGCAGTACTTC; CDR3: CASRTGTGGDEQYF
J: TRBJ1-1; D: NA; size: many; V: TRBV5-1; DNA: TGCGCCAGCAGCCACGCAACAGGTGTCACTGAAGCTTTCTTT; CDR3: CASSHATGVTEAFF
J: TRBJ1-2; D: NA; size: NA; V: TRBV4-1; DNA: TGCGCCAGCAGCCATAGGGTTGAGCCTTATGGCTACACCTTC; CDR3: CASSHRVEPYGYTF
J: TRBJ2-7; D: TRBD1; size: NA; V: TRBV4-2; DNA: TGTGCCAGCAGCCAGGGGGGACAGGGGGTGGGCGAGCAGTACTTC; CDR3: CASSQGGQGVGEQYF
J: TRBJ2-1; D: NA; size: NA; V: TRBV7-6; DNA: TGTGCCAGCAGCTTAATCCCCGGTGAGCAGTTCTTC; CDR3: CASSLIPGEQFF
J: TRBJ2-5; D: NA; size: NA; V: TRBV27; DNA: TGTGCCAGCAGTTTACCCGGAGAGACCCAGTACTTC; CDR3: CASSLPGETQYF
J: TRBJ2-1; D: NA; size: many; V: TRBV28; DNA: TGTGCCAGCAGTTTGGGGCTAGCGAGTGAGCAGTTCTTC; CDR3: CASSLGLASEQFF
J: TRBJ1-1; D: TRBD1; size: few; V: TRBV7-9; DNA: TGTGCCAGCAGCACGGGACAGGGGGCAACTGAAGCTTTCTTT; CDR3: CASSTGQGATEAFF
J: TRBJ2-5; D: NA; size: NA; V: TRBV12-3/TRBV12-4; DNA: TGTGCCAGCAGTTGGGGGGGGCTATCCCAAGAGACCCAGTACTTC; CDR3: CASSWGGLSQETQYF
J: TRBJ2-3; D: NA; size: NA; V: TRBV4-2; DNA: TGTGCCAGCAGCCCTACCGGGGCCCTCCCCACAGATACGCAGTATTTT; CDR3: CASSPTGALPTDTQYF
J: TRBJ1-3; D: TRBD1; size: NA; V: TRBV12-3/TRBV12-4; DNA: TGTGCCAGCAGAAGGGACAGTCCCTCTGGAAACACCATATATTTT; CDR3: CASRRDSPSGNTIYF
J: TRBJ2-5; D: NA; size: few; V: TRBV6-2/TRBV6-3; DNA: TGTGCCAGCAGTTCCCCTAGGGGGGGGATGAGAGAGACCCAGTACTTC; CDR3: CASSSPRGGMRETQYF
J: TRBJ2-7; D: TRBD2; size: NA; V: TRBV6-6; DNA: TGTGCCAGCAGTTACCCAACGGGGGAGGGGCGCTCCTACGAGCAGTACTTC; CDR3: CASSYPTGEGRSYEQYF
J: TRBJ2-1; D: TRBD2; size: NA; V: TRBV5-1; DNA: TGCGCCAGCAGTTTACCGGGACTAGGGTACAATGAGCAGTTCTTC; CDR3: CASSLPGLGYNEQFF
J: TRBJ2-2; D: NA; size: NA; V: TRBV6-5; DNA: TGTGCCAGCAGTCCCCAAGGGACCGGGGAGCTGTTTTTT; CDR3: CASSPQGTGELFF
J: TRBJ2-7; D: NA; size: many; V: TRBV4-1; DNA: TGCGCCAGCAGCCTAATTGACTCGTCCTACGAGCAGTACTTC; CDR3: CASSLIDSSYEQYF
J: TRBJ2-3; D: TRBD1; size: NA; V: TRBV27; DNA: TGTGCCAGCAGCCCCTATAGACAGGGGTCAGATACGCAGTATTTT; CDR3: CASSPYRQGSDTQYF
J: TRBJ2-7; D: NA; size: many; V: TRBV6-5; DNA: TGTGCCAGCAGTTACTACCCACGCTTCTACGAGCAGTACTTC; CDR3: CASSYYPRFYEQYF
J: TRBJ1-5; D: NA; size: NA; V: TRBV9; DNA: TGTGCCAGCAGCGTAGACAGCGGGCCTTGGCCCCAGCATTTT; CDR3: CASSVDSGPWPQHF
J: TRBJ2-7; D: TRBD2; size: few; V: TRBV7-2; DNA: TGTGCCAGCAGCTTAGGACTAGCGGGGGGGACCTACGAGCAGTACTTC; CDR3: CASSLGLAGGTYEQYF
J: TRBJ1-2; D: TRBD1; size: NA; V: TRBV4-2; DNA: TGTGCCAGCAGCCAACCGACGGACAGGGCGTATGGCTACACCTTC; CDR3: CASSQPTDRAYGYTF
J: TRBJ2-2; D: NA; size: many; V: TRBV7-2; DNA: TGTGCCAGCAGCTTTTTGTTCCCAGGTTCGGCCGGGGAGCTGTTTTTT; CDR3: CASSFLFPGSAGELFF
J: TRBJ1-4; D: NA; size: NA; V: TRBV20-1; DNA: TGCAGTGCTAGACAGGGGATTGTGACTAATGAAAAACTGTTTTTT; CDR3: CSARQGIVTNEKLFF
J: TRBJ2-7; D: TRBD1; size: NA; V: TRBV27; DNA: TGTGCCAGCAGTTGGGACAGGGGGAACGAGCAGTACTTC; CDR3: CASSWDRGNEQYF
J: TRBJ1-5; D: NA; size: NA; V: TRBV7-9; DNA: TGTGCCAGCAGCCCGGCGGGGGGGGCCGGCCAGCCCCAGCATTTT; CDR3: CASSPAGGAGQPQHF
J: TRBJ2-3; D: NA; size: NA; V: TRBV10-3; DNA: TGTGCCATCAGTGAGCCCCCCGATACGCAGTATTTT; CDR3: CAISEPPDTQYF
J: TRBJ2-1; D: NA; size: many; V: TRBV4-1; DNA: TGCGCCAGCAGCCAGGATAGCGGAATCGATGAGCAGTTCTTC; CDR3: CASSQDSGIDEQFF
J: TRBJ2-1; D: TRBD1; size: many; V: TRBV7-9; DNA: TGTGCCAGCAGAACCCCGGGACAGGGTGATGAGCAGTTCTTC; CDR3: CASRTPGQGDEQFF
J: TRBJ1-2; D: NA; size: NA; V: TRBV12-3/TRBV12-4; DNA: TGTGCCAGCACCCCTGGGGGCTACACCTTC; CDR3: CASTPGGYTF
J: TRBJ2-1; D: TRBD1; size: many; V: TRBV29-1; DNA: TGCAGCGTCCCACAGGGGCCGAGGGTCAATGAGCAGTTCTTC; CDR3: CSVPQGPRVNEQFF
J: TRBJ2-7; D: NA; size: few; V: TRBV6-2/TRBV6-3; DNA: TGTGCCAGCAACGGTCGGCTCCTGGACCCTTTCTCCAGCGAGCAGTACTTC; CDR3: CASNGRLLDPFSSEQYF